A selection of T cell receptor beta chains follows, all from one sample in a study of CD8 T cells in ankylosing spondylitis. TCRdb passed the 5' RACE reads through MiXCR, listing each CDR3 protein once. Of under 150,000 distinct CDR3 sequences detected, about a sixth appear once; the ten largest clones hold roughly 30%. Sequences were obtained from blood, either unsorted or a sorted T cell fraction (not recorded which). These receptor sequences come from a male donor with ankylosing spondylitis. Each CDR3 is given with its conserved first and last residue. D genes are given only for firm matches. Clone size, where shown, is once, few, many, or a class for clones that have expanded.

v_gene,len,j_gene,d_gene,abundance,CDR3aa,CDR3nt
TRBV27,14,TRBJ1-2,.,few,CASSPGQGGYGYTF,TGTGCCAGCAGCCCAGGCCAGGGTGGCTATGGCTACACCTTC
TRBV20-1,17,TRBJ2-1,.,.,CSARDGGSGVSYNEQFF,TGCAGTGCTAGAGATGGTGGGAGCGGAGTGTCCTACAATGAGCAGTTCTTC
TRBV10-3,13,TRBJ2-1,TRBD2,.,CATASGGNNEQFF,TGTGCCACAGCTAGCGGGGGGAACAATGAGCAGTTCTTC
TRBV28,14,TRBJ2-7,TRBD2,few,CASSPRDGGGEQYF,TGTGCCAGCAGCCCCCGGGACGGCGGGGGCGAGCAGTACTTC
TRBV28,13,TRBJ2-4,.,.,CASSLGRQNIQYF,TGTGCCAGCAGTTTAGGGCGTCAAAACATTCAGTACTTC
TRBV11-2,17,TRBJ1-6,.,.,CASSVHPGGTYNSPLHF,TGTGCCAGCAGCGTACACCCCGGGGGCACCTATAATTCACCCCTCCACTTT
TRBV5-1,14,TRBJ1-1,.,.,CASSLVRGFTEAFF,TGCGCCAGCAGCTTGGTTCGGGGGTTCACTGAAGCTTTCTTT
TRBV3-1,13,TRBJ2-5,TRBD2,few,CATGTSGQETQYF,TGTGCCACCGGGACTAGCGGACAAGAGACCCAGTACTTC
TRBV18,16,TRBJ1-4,TRBD1,many,CASSPPRDRGNEKLFF,TGTGCCAGCTCACCACCTCGGGACAGGGGGAACGAAAAACTGTTTTTT
TRBV9,12,TRBJ1-1,TRBD1,.,CASSVGQGEAFF,TGTGCCAGCAGCGTGGGACAGGGGGAAGCTTTCTTT
TRBV7-9,16,TRBJ2-1,.,few,CASSSARGGPYNEQFF,TGTGCCAGCAGCTCCGCTCGGGGCGGGCCTTACAATGAGCAGTTCTTC
TRBV5-6,16,TRBJ2-7,TRBD1,few,CASSLRPGQSSYEQYF,TGTGCCAGCAGCTTGAGGCCGGGACAGAGCTCCTACGAGCAGTACTTC
TRBV10-3,16,TRBJ2-7,.,few,CAISLNWTEISYEQYF,TGTGCCATCAGCTTAAACTGGACAGAGATATCCTACGAGCAGTACTTC
TRBV18,18,TRBJ2-1,TRBD2,.,CASSPPRLAGESYNEQFF,TGTGCCAGCTCACCACCCCGACTAGCGGGAGAGAGCTACAATGAGCAGTTCTTC
TRBV12-3/TRBV12-4,15,TRBJ2-2,.,many,CASSLGLGDTGELFF,TGTGCCAGCAGTTTAGGGCTGGGGGACACCGGGGAGCTGTTTTTT
TRBV11-2,21,TRBJ2-1,TRBD2,many,CASSSRFSAQRELLLWDEQFF,TGTGCCAGCAGCTCACGATTTAGCGCTCAGCGGGAGCTCTTATTGTGGGATGAGCAGTTCTTC
TRBV10-3,14,TRBJ2-7,TRBD2,few,CAISDTSGAREQYF,TGTGCCATCAGTGACACTAGCGGCGCGCGGGAGCAGTACTTC
TRBV27,14,TRBJ2-1,.,.,CASSLSRGDNEQFF,TGTGCCAGCAGTTTATCCCGAGGAGACAATGAGCAGTTCTTC
TRBV29-1,17,TRBJ2-1,TRBD2,.,CSVDSDSGRGSYNEQFF,TGCAGCGTTGATTCCGACAGCGGGCGGGGGTCCTACAATGAGCAGTTCTTC
TRBV7-3,17,TRBJ2-2,.,.,CASSLTRPLGLDGELFF,TGTGCCAGCAGCTTAACCCGTCCGCTAGGCCTGGACGGGGAGCTGTTTTTT
TRBV6-1,13,TRBJ2-7,TRBD1,.,CASLTGGDYEQYF,TGTGCCAGTTTGACAGGGGGTGACTACGAGCAGTACTTC
TRBV9,17,TRBJ2-1,TRBD2,many,CASSHPFRGRVPGEQFF,TGTGCCAGCAGCCACCCATTCCGCGGGAGGGTTCCCGGTGAGCAGTTCTTC
TRBV9,16,TRBJ2-7,.,.,CASSVTTGTASYEQYF,TGTGCCAGCAGCGTTACTACAGGCACCGCATCCTACGAGCAGTACTTC
TRBV27,14,TRBJ1-2,.,few,CASAWGASNYGYTF,TGTGCCAGCGCCTGGGGAGCTTCTAACTATGGCTACACCTTC
TRBV7-9,14,TRBJ2-7,.,few,CASSYPDPWHEQYF,TGTGCCAGCAGCTACCCCGATCCCTGGCACGAGCAGTACTTC
TRBV15,15,TRBJ2-1,.,.,CATSRDRITYNEQFF,TGTGCCACCAGCAGAGATCGAATCACCTACAATGAGCAGTTCTTC
TRBV27,14,TRBJ1-3,.,few,CASSLTVYGNTIYF,TGTGCCAGCAGTTTGACGGTATACGGAAACACCATATATTTT
TRBV15,15,TRBJ1-5,.,few,CATSSEDFQNQPQHF,TGTGCCACCAGCTCGGAGGACTTTCAAAATCAGCCCCAGCATTTT
TRBV5-1,11,TRBJ1-1,.,.,CASSLGSEAFF,TGCGCCAGCAGCTTGGGGTCTGAAGCTTTCTTT
TRBV20-1,12,TRBJ1-5,.,few,CSARDGDQPQHF,TGCAGTGCTAGAGATGGAGATCAGCCCCAGCATTTT
TRBV13,14,TRBJ2-3,.,few,CASSPDGATDTQYF,TGTGCCAGCAGCCCAGACGGGGCCACAGATACGCAGTATTTT
TRBV7-9,14,TRBJ2-7,TRBD2,.,CASSLEGLAPEQYF,TGTGCCAGCAGCTTAGAGGGACTAGCCCCCGAGCAGTACTTC
TRBV4-2,15,TRBJ1-5,.,many,CASSQLEGLNQPQHF,TGTGCCAGCAGCCAATTAGAGGGCCTCAATCAGCCCCAGCATTTT
TRBV12-3/TRBV12-4,12,TRBJ2-7,.,few,CASSPGGDEQYF,TGTGCCAGCAGTCCCGGCGGGGACGAGCAGTACTTC
TRBV7-9,15,TRBJ2-3,TRBD2,few,CASSLRGLAGGEQYF,TGTGCCAGCAGCCTCCGAGGACTAGCGGGAGGGGAGCAGTATTTT
TRBV10-3,15,TRBJ1-1,.,.,CAISEPQGANTEAFF,TGTGCCATCAGTGAACCTCAGGGAGCGAACACTGAAGCTTTCTTT
TRBV2,16,TRBJ2-3,TRBD2,few,CASSLLAGESRDTQYF,TGTGCCAGCAGTCTCTTGGCGGGAGAGAGTAGAGATACGCAGTATTTT
TRBV29-1,13,TRBJ2-5,TRBD1,few,CSVDRGPQETQYF,TGCAGCGTGGACAGGGGGCCCCAAGAGACCCAGTACTTC